The 21 T cell receptor beta chains below were found in one sample sequenced in a study of CD8+CD57+ T cells in acquired aplastic anemia. Using genomic DNA as the template, TCR beta VDJ and CDR3 profiling was carried out. TCRdb re-called the reads through MiXCR, storing one row per CDR3 protein. The table has roughly 220,000 distinct CDR3 sequences, about 60% seen once. CD8+CD57+ cell expansion, shown by flow cytometry, had occurred in the patients selected for sequencing. Sequencing used sorted CD4+, CD8+, or CD8+CD57+ T cells (not recorded which) from PBMCs. The receptors derive from a human donor with aplastic anemia.

This clonotype was counted once. CDR3: CSARGAGTAHEQYF. The CDR3 DNA follows: TGCAGTGCTAGAGGCGCAGGGACTGCCCACGAGCAGTACTTC. The chain recombines TRBV20-1 with TRBJ2-7; D is possibly TRBD2 (6 bases). V was shortened by 1 base and J by 5 bases, with 15 bases between the two germline ends. The CDR3 length is 14 residues. CDR1 is DFQATT and CDR2 is SNEGSKA in the germline V gene (reference sequence).

V usage is TRBV7-6 and J usage is TRBJ1-1; 9 bases fit TRBD1. After removal of 4 bases from V and 1 base from J, the junction contained 4 bases not matched to a gene. Germline loops: CDR1 SGHVS, CDR2 FNYEAQ. The CDR3 contains 15 residues. CDR3 amino acids: CASSSRDRENTEAFF. The CDR3 DNA follows: TGTGCCAGCAGCTCCCGGGACAGGGAGAACACTGAAGCTTTCTTT.

Remarks on this clonotype: A much bigger clone sits one base away, suggesting this may be a read error. The chain joins TRBV5-6 to TRBJ2-6; TRBD2 is a possible D gene (6 bases). The CDR3 covers 13 residues. Germline CDR1 SGHDT, CDR2 YYEEEE. This chain's CDR3 is CASSPGGANVPTF. CDR3 bases: TGTGCCAGCAGCCCCGGAGGGGCCAACGTCCCGACTTTC.

The rearrangement joins TRBV13 to TRBJ2-1, with TRBD1 as a possible D gene (5 bases). The CDR3 spans 15 residues. The V end lost 0 bases, the J end lost 2 bases, and 8 bases lay between the germline ends. Germline V gene data show CDR1 as PRHDT and CDR2 as FYEKMQ (reference sequence). CDR3 sequence reads: CASSLGLGAYNEQFF. The CDR3 nucleotides read TGTGCCAGCAGCTTAGGGCTAGGGGCCTACAATGAGCAGTTCTTC. The full variable domain, with the rest looked up from reference TRBV13 and TRBJ2-1, is AAGVIQSPRHLIKEKRETATLKCYPIPRHDTVYWYQQGPGQDPQFLISFYEKMQSDKGSIPDRFSAQQFSDYHSELNMSSLELGDSALYFCASSLGLGAYNEQFFGPGTRLTVL.

V gene TRBV19 combines with J gene TRBJ2-2; D perhaps matches TRBD2 (6 bases). The CDR3 sequence is 12 residues long. V dropped 8 bases and J dropped 4 bases, with 8 bases sitting between them. Germline V CDR1 and CDR2: LNHDA, SQIVND (reference sequence). In nucleotides, the CDR3 is TGTGCCAGTCTGGGACTCACCGGGGAGCTGTTTTTT. It specifies CASLGLTGELFF.

V usage is TRBV10-3 and J usage is TRBJ2-1; 8 bases are shared with TRBD1. This CDR3 has 13 residues. Germline CDR1 reads ENHRY; CDR2 reads SYGVKD. The ends lost 0 bases at V and 10 bases at J; junction bases unmatched: 2. CDR3 DNA: TGTGCCATCAGTGAGTCGAGGACAGGGGAGCAGTTCTTC. Translated: CAISESRTGEQFF.

V and J are TRBV7-2 and TRBJ2-2; D ambiguous. CDR3 size: 15 residues. Germline CDR1 and CDR2: SGHTA and FQGNSA. Trimming took off 1 base at V and 3 bases at J, with 9 bases between the two ends. The DNA of the CDR3 is TGTGCCAGCAGCTTAGAGAGTGCCTACACCGGGGAGCTGTTTTTT. This translates into CASSLESAYTGELFF.

The V gene is TRBV5-4, the J gene TRBJ2-1; a possible D gene is TRBD2 (7 bases). Germline CDR1 reads SGHNT; CDR2 reads YYREEE (reference sequence). CDR3 size: 15 residues. Between the trimmed V and J ends, which lost 3 bases and 6 bases, there was a span of 16 bases. CDR3 protein: CASSSWGGRGNEQFF. The CDR3 bases are TGTGCCAGCAGCTCTTGGGGGGGCAGGGGCAATGAGCAGTTCTTC.

The chain links TRBV15 to TRBJ1-2; D unresolved. There are 12 residues in the CDR3. Germline V gene sequence: CDR1 LNHNV, CDR2 YYDKDF (reference sequence). The V and J ends lost 4 bases and 8 bases respectively, with 11 bases between them. The CDR3 reads CATSTLLDGYTF. The CDR3 DNA follows: TGTGCCACCAGCACCTTACTAGACGGCTACACCTTC.

The rearrangement links TRBV7-8 to TRBJ1-1; unclear D gene. CDR3 size: 12 residues. V gave up 6 bases and J gave up 7 bases, with 12 bases separating them. Germline CDR1 is SGHVS and CDR2 is FQNEAQ. CDR3: CASSSGGHEAFF. The CDR3 bases are TGTGCCAGCAGTTCTGGAGGGCATGAAGCTTTCTTT.

In this sample, this clonotype turned up many times. The V call is TRBV5-1, the J call TRBJ2-1; tentatively, D is TRBD1 (6 bases). Germline values: CDR1 SGHRS, CDR2 YFSETQ. This CDR3 is built from 13 residues. Between the trimmed V and J ends, which lost 7 bases and 6 bases, there was a span of 14 bases. CDR3 nucleotides: TGCGCCAGCGGGGATACAGGGTTCAATGAGCAGTTCTTC. It yields the protein CASGDTGFNEQFF.

V is TRBV4-2 and J is TRBJ2-7; the D call may be TRBD1 or TRBD2 (5 bases each). CDR1 and CDR2 from the germline V gene are LGHNA and YNFKEQ. The CDR3 runs to 14 residues. Trimming removed 1 base from V and 4 bases from J, with 11 bases in between. The CDR3 DNA is TGTGCCAGCAGCCAAGGTGGGGGTAGGTACGAGCAGTACTTC. Encoded protein: CASSQGGGRYEQYF.

The rearrangement links TRBV20-1 to TRBJ1-5, with D uncertain. CDR3 length: 13 residues. Looked up from germline, CDR1 is DFQATT and CDR2 is SNEGSKA (reference sequence). V was trimmed by 3 bases and J by 5 bases, leaving 11 bases between them. The DNA for the CDR3 is TGCAGTGCTAGGCCAGATGGGGATCAGCCCCAGCATTTT. Translation: CSARPDGDQPQHF.

This clonotype was seen once. The J gene is TRBJ1-1, the V gene TRBV2, with D perhaps matching TRBD1 (5 bases). Germline CDR1 reads SNHLY; CDR2 reads FYNNEI. Trimming left V 8 bases short and J 3 bases short, with 16 bases between. The CDR3 covers 14 residues. CDR3: CASGKGRGDTEAFF. The CDR3 nucleotides are TGTGCCAGCGGAAAAGGTCGGGGGGACACTGAAGCTTTCTTT.

The J gene is TRBJ2-1, the V gene TRBV6-1, with a possible D match to TRBD2 (6 bases). The J call is uncertain, as TRBJ2-7 better fits the DNA end. CDR1 and CDR2 (germline): MNHNS, SASEGT. The CDR3 spans 13 residues. Here the CDR3 reads CASEGLANYEQYF. The CDR3, as DNA: TGTGCCAGCGAGGGACTCGCAAATTACGAGCAGTACTTC.

In its sample, this clonotype was seen a few times. The chain has TRBV7-9 and TRBJ2-7; D may be TRBD2 (6 bases). Germline lookup yields CDR1 SEHNR and CDR2 FQNEAQ (reference sequence). This CDR3 comprises 13 residues. V lost 0 bases and J lost 5, with 8 bases in between. The CDR3 loop reads CASSLAGGHEQYF. The CDR3 bases are TGTGCCAGCAGCTTAGCTGGAGGGCACGAGCAGTACTTC.

This chain uses TRBV20-1 with TRBJ2-7; maybe TRBD2 (7 bases). The CDR3 contains 13 residues. Per the germline V gene, CDR1 is DFQATT and CDR2 is SNEGSKA (reference sequence). Deletions cut 3 bases from V and 1 base from J, with 10 bases between. The CDR3 nucleotides are TGCAGTGCTAGCGGGGGGCAGTCCTACGAGCAGTACTTC. It translates to CSASGGQSYEQYF.

The chain uses TRBV11-3 and TRBJ2-2, with D hard to call. Germline V CDR1 and CDR2: SGHNT, YENEEA. V dropped 8 bases and J dropped 5 bases, with 9 bases sitting between them. The CDR3 totals 12 residues. The CDR3 DNA reads TGTGCCAGCGGTAGTTGGACCGGGGAGCTGTTTTTT. This codes for CASGSWTGELFF.

This clonotype was counted between two and nine times. The genes are TRBV7-9 and TRBJ2-2, with D tentatively TRBD2 (6 bases). CDR1 is SEHNR and CDR2 is FQNEAQ in the germline V gene (reference sequence). Trimming took off 4 bases at V and 4 bases at J, with 16 bases between the two ends. CDR3 length: 16 residues. CDR3 sequence reads: CASSSVMAGPTGELFF. CDR3 sequence (DNA): TGTGCCAGCAGCTCCGTGATGGCGGGACCCACCGGGGAGCTGTTTTTT.

The chain has TRBV29-1 and TRBJ2-3; D remains ambiguous. The germline gives CDR1 SQVTM, CDR2 ANQGSEA. The CDR3 runs 11 residues. V was clipped by 4 bases and J by 3 bases, with 5 bases between them. The CDR3 nucleotides read TGCAGCGTTGTCTCGACAGATACGCAGTATTTT. It encodes CSVVSTDTQYF.

The rearrangement joins TRBV6-5 to TRBJ2-5, with D unresolved. The germline CDR1 and CDR2 sequences are MNHEY and SVGAGI. V lost 7 bases and J 0 bases, leaving 9 bases between the germline ends. There are 13 residues in the CDR3. CDR3 nucleotide sequence: TGTGCCAGCACAGTCCCTAACCAAGAGACCCAGTACTTC. Protein product: CASTVPNQETQYF.